This T cell receptor beta chain was found in a study of blood T cell repertoires in COVID-19. CDR3 length equals 13 residues. V dropped 2 bases and J dropped 6; count of bases not matched to a gene: 3. Per germline, CDR1 MNHEY and CDR2 SVGAGI. Sequenced by immunoSEQ multiplex PCR; TCRdb stores in-frame clones only, minus some. The sample lists 270,000 or so clones, 80% to 90% seen once, with 4.6% in the top ten. This clonotype was sampled from a middle-aged woman who had recovered from COVID-19. V and J are TRBV6-5 and TRBJ1-2, with 7 positions matching TRBD1. What was sequenced was peripheral blood. The CDR3 coding sequence is TGTGCCAGCAGTTACAGACAGGGTAATGGCTACACCTTC. Encoded protein: CASSYRQGNGYTF.